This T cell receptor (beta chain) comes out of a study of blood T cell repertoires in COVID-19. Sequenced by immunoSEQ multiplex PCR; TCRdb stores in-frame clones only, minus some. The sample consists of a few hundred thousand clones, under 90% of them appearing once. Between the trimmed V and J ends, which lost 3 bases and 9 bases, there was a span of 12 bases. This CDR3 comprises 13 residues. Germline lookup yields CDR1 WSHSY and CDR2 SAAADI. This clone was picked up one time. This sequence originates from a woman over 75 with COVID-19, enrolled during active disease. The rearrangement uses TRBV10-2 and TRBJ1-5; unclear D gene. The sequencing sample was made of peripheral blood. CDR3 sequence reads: CASSEQLAGPQHF. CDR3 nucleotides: TGCGCCAGCAGTGAACAGCTGGCCGGGCCCCAGCATTTT.